One sample yielded the 5 T cell receptor beta chains listed below, sequenced in a study of cytomegalovirus exposure and HLA in healthy donors (dated by TCRdb to the late 2010s). Library construction relied on the immunoSEQ multiplex PCR assay. The multiplex PCR relied on a mix of 60 forward primers for TCR Vbeta segments and 13 reverse primers for TCR Jbeta segments. This is the immuneACCESS table as TCRdb keeps it, with only in-frame sequences that have V and J called. A part of the clones is gone; compared with another copy, unresolved V genes explain less than half, and the rest is unexplained. The sample table records 35,000 to 45,000 clones; 55% to 75% of these occur just once. The ten largest account for less than 8.5% of the sample. The sequenced sample was PBMCs. The receptors were sampled from a man aged 25-45 years in good health and CMV-seronegative.

This clone was seen a handful of times. This rearrangement joins TRBV7-2 to TRBJ2-3; no clear D. V was cut by 1 base and J by 1 base, with 9 bases left in between. CDR1 and CDR2 from the germline V gene are SGHTA and FQGNSA. The CDR3 runs to 15 residues. CDR3 amino acids: CASSLDGLRTDTQYF. The CDR3 DNA sequence: TGTGCCAGCAGCTTAGATGGCCTCCGCACAGATACGCAGTATTTT.

The CDR3 loop is CASSLFSGSYNEQFF. CDR3 DNA sequence: TGTGCCAGCAGCCTCTTTAGCGGCTCCTACAATGAGCAGTTCTTC. The chain uses TRBV28 and TRBJ2-1; TRBD2 is a possible D gene (6 bases). V was clipped by 6 bases and J by 0 bases, with 12 bases between them. The CDR3 length is 15 residues. CDR1 MDHEN and CDR2 SYDVKM come from the germline V gene.

CDR3 bases: TGCAGCGTAGGACTAGCGAGTGATACCGGGGAGCTGTTTTTT. It translates to CSVGLASDTGELFF. This chain connects TRBV29-1 to TRBJ2-2; 9 nucleotides match TRBD2. CDR3 length: 14 amino acids. V shed 6 bases, J shed 5 bases, and the junction held 7 bases outside the gene matches. CDR1 and CDR2 from the germline V gene are SQVTM and ANQGSEA.

This chain uses TRBV29-1 with TRBJ1-1; D not resolved. The CDR3 extends over 13 amino acids. From germline, CDR1 is SQVTM and CDR2 ANQGSEA. The V end was cut by 7 bases, the J end by 1 base, with 13 bases between. In nucleotides, the CDR3 is TGCAGCGAGGAGAGGGCGGGGAACACTGAAGCTTTCTTT. Protein product: CSEERAGNTEAFF. The full variable domain, its missing parts supplied by reference TRBV29-1 and TRBJ1-1, is SAVISQKPSRDICQRGTSLTIQCQVDSQVTMMFWYRQQPGQSLTLIATANQGSEATYESGFVIDKFPISRPNLTFSTLTVSNMSPEDSSIYLCSEERAGNTEAFFGQGTRLTVV.

The table lists this clone with a few counts. V is TRBV28 and J is TRBJ2-7, with D possibly TRBD1 on 6 matching bases. This CDR3 is 14 amino acids long. Germline-derived CDR1 and CDR2 are MDHEN and SYDVKM. The V end was cut by 6 bases, the J end by 7 bases, with 19 bases between. The CDR3 nucleotides are TGTGCCAGCAGAACTCTAGGGGGAAGAAGAGAGCAGTACTTC. Translation gives CASRTLGGRREQYF. Together with reference TRBV28 and TRBJ2-7, the CDR3 gives the full variable domain: DVKVTQSSRYLVKRTGEKVFLECVQDMDHENMFWYRQDPGLGLRLIYFSYDVKMKEKGDIPEGYSVSREKKERFSLILESASTNQTSMYLCASRTLGGRREQYFGPGTRLTVT.